This T cell receptor (beta chain) was profiled in a study of post-analysis software for immune sequencing data. Across the whole study: Recorded subtypes: relapsing-remitting, secondary progressive, progressive-relapsing; some patients unannotated. Study-wide results and caveats: When the samples were clustered directly with F measure, those that had been prepared in the same batch showed strong co-clustering. Diversity measured as normalized Chao1 was significantly lower in multiple sclerosis patients than in controls.

On this clonotype itself: As yet, its antigen is unknown.

Presence of unique molecular identifiers characterized the TCR beta cDNA libraries. There were roughly 0.9 to 10 million T cells, and about 500,000 cDNA molecules came from them. MiXCR was run by TCRdb on the PCR reads, yielding one entry per CDR3 protein. The table has about 430,000 distinct CDR3 sequences, about 40% seen once; the top ten hold around 8%. The sequencing sample was made of blood. This receptor was taken from a girl aged 2 to 10 with multiple sclerosis.

The CDR3: CASGASNTGELFF. For the CDR3, the DNA is TGTGCCAGTGGCGCCTCGAACACCGGGGAGCTGTTTTTT. The chain combines TRBV6-1 with TRBJ2-2; D gene unclear. The CDR3 extends over 13 amino acids. Germline CDR1 is MNHNS and CDR2 is SASEGT. Between the trimmed V and J ends, which lost 9 bases and 0 bases, there was a span of 8 bases.